The 27 T cell receptor beta chains listed next were all sequenced from one sample in a study of shared clonotypes between healthy human individuals. The assay was immunoSEQ multiplex PCR, and TCRdb's table has in-frame clones only and misses some. Among 170,000 or so clones listed, approximately 61% were seen once. The sample comprised memory CD4+ T cells sorted from blood. Subset of the sample: CD45RA-negative fraction. Receptors originate from a man aged 25 to 40 in good health.

The genes are TRBV28 and TRBJ1-5, with D perhaps TRBD1 (6 bases). The CDR3 is 15 amino acids. The V end lost 5 bases, the J end lost 3 bases, and 14 bases lay between the germline ends. Germline values: CDR1 MDHEN, CDR2 SYDVKM. In DNA form, the CDR3 reads TGTGCCAGCAGTCTAGGGGGGGCCGACAATCAGCCCCAGCATTTT. This codes for CASSLGGADNQPQHF.

The chain is built from TRBV7-2 and TRBJ2-1; D is uncertain. V shed 5 bases and J shed 0 bases, with 14 bases lying between them. Per the germline V gene, CDR1 is SGHTA and CDR2 is FQGNSA. The CDR3 length is 16 residues. CDR3 sequence (DNA): TGTGCCAGCAGCAGAAGGCTATCCGGCTCCTACAATGAGCAGTTCTTC. Its translation: CASSRRLSGSYNEQFF.

V is TRBV4-1 and J is TRBJ2-7; the match to TRBD1 covers 10 bases. With V trimmed by 6 bases and J by 6 bases, 8 bases remained unmatched. The germline V gene has CDR1 MGHRA and CDR2 YSYEKL. The CDR3 extends over 14 amino acids. The CDR3 is CASRPPGTGAEQYF. CDR3 bases: TGCGCCAGCAGACCACCCGGGACAGGGGCCGAGCAGTACTTC.

This rearrangement joins TRBV6-1 to TRBJ1-1, with 10 bases lining up with TRBD1. The CDR3 sequence is 15 residues long. Germline assignment: CDR1 MNHNS and CDR2 SASEGT. J lost 0 bases, V lost 6 bases, and 4 bases had no gene match. The CDR3 sequence: CASSRTGGLNTEAFF. As DNA, the CDR3 is TGTGCCAGCAGCCGGACAGGGGGATTGAACACTGAAGCTTTCTTT.

This clone has at least ten counts. The rearrangement uses TRBV5-5 and TRBJ2-7; D uncertain. This CDR3 has 12 residues. The germline V and J ends were trimmed by 3 bases and 5 bases, with 9 bases remaining between them. Germline loops: CDR1 SGHKS, CDR2 YYEKEE (reference sequence). This CDR3 is CASSSPWDEQYF. DNA of the CDR3: TGTGCCAGCAGCTCCCCCTGGGACGAGCAGTACTTC.

The rearrangement links TRBV7-2 to TRBJ1-2; D gene uncertain. V was clipped by 4 bases and J by 3 bases, with 15 bases between them. The CDR3 loop spans 15 amino acids. Germline V gives CDR1 SGHTA, CDR2 FQGNSA. The chain's CDR3 is CASSSGVAGYYGYTF. DNA for the CDR3: TGTGCCAGCAGCTCCGGTGTGGCCGGTTACTATGGCTACACCTTC.

The CDR3 DNA reads as TGTGCCAGCAGTTTATTGACTAGCGGGATACGGGAGACCCAGTACTTC. Amino acids: CASSLLTSGIRETQYF. V and J are TRBV28 and TRBJ2-5; 11 nucleotides match TRBD2. CDR3 length: 16 amino acids. CDR1 and CDR2 from the germline V gene are MDHEN and SYDVKM. With 1 base clipped from V and 5 bases from J, the junction kept 6 bases outside the gene matches.

The genes are TRBV5-1 and TRBJ1-2, with a possible D match to TRBD1 (6 bases). Germline assignment: CDR1 SGHRS and CDR2 YFSETQ. V lost 6 bases and J 3 bases, leaving 18 bases between the germline ends. The length of the CDR3 is 15 residues. CDR3 sequence: CASNPGTYSDYGYTF. CDR3 DNA: TGCGCCAGCAACCCCGGGACATATTCGGACTATGGCTACACCTTC.

V usage is TRBV5-1 and J usage is TRBJ2-7, with 7 bases lining up with TRBD2. The CDR3 is 16 amino acids. The germline CDR1 and CDR2 sequences are SGHRS and YFSETQ. Losses at the gene ends were 0 bases for V and 2 bases for J; bases not matched to a gene: 8. The CDR3 spells CASSLGEGLKAYEQYF. Here the CDR3 DNA reads TGCGCCAGCAGCTTGGGGGAGGGACTAAAAGCCTACGAGCAGTACTTC.

The chain joins TRBV7-8 to TRBJ2-7; D is ambiguous. CDR3 length: 14 residues. The V and J ends lost 4 bases and 2 bases respectively, with 12 bases between them. Germline-derived CDR1 and CDR2 are SGHVS and FQNEAQ. The CDR3 loop reads CASSSRTKTYEQYF. Written as DNA, the CDR3 is TGTGCCAGCAGCTCCCGGACCAAGACCTACGAGCAGTACTTC.

The chain is built from TRBV4-3 and TRBJ2-2; 11 bases map to TRBD2. The CDR3 extends over 16 amino acids. V was pared by 4 bases and J by 4 bases, with 5 bases of the junction left unmatched. Germline CDR1 reads LGHNA; CDR2 reads YSLEER. The CDR3 nucleotides read TGCGCCAGCAGCCCGACCGGGACTAGCGGCACCGGGGAGCTGTTTTTT. It translates to CASSPTGTSGTGELFF.

V usage is TRBV18 and J usage is TRBJ2-7; 7 positions match TRBD1. The CDR3 is 13 amino acids. Germline V gives CDR1 KGHSH, CDR2 LQKENI. V lost 5 bases to trimming and J lost 5 bases; unmatched junction nucleotides: 6. The CDR3 coding sequence is TGTGCCAGCTCAGGGGACAGACCTAACGAGCAGTACTTC. Residues: CASSGDRPNEQYF.

Many counts were recorded for this clone. Other DNA sequences in the sample encode the same CDR3. V is TRBV18 and J is TRBJ1-1; no definite D call. This CDR3 contains 13 residues. V was trimmed by 4 bases and J by 1 base, leaving 7 bases between them. CDR1 KGHSH and CDR2 LQKENI come from the germline V gene. CDR3 sequence (DNA): TGTGCCAGCTCACGACGTGGGAACACTGAAGCTTTCTTT. It translates to CASSRRGNTEAFF.

The V and J genes are TRBV25-1 and TRBJ2-4; TRBD1 or TRBD2 may be the D gene (7 bases each). CDR1 and CDR2 (germline): MGHDK, SYGVNS. Deletions cut 6 bases from V and 6 bases from J, with 15 bases between. CDR3 length: 14 amino acids. The CDR3 here is CASRADREGNIQYF. For the CDR3, the DNA is TGTGCCAGCAGGGCAGACAGGGAGGGAAACATTCAGTACTTC. Full variable domain (rest looked up from reference TRBV25-1 and TRBJ2-4): EADIYQTPRYLVIGTGKKITLECSQTMGHDKMYWYQQDPGMELHLIHYSYGVNSTEKGDLSSESTVSRIRTEHFPLTLESARPSHTSQYLCASRADREGNIQYFGAGTRLSVL.

This clone was picked up a small number of times. The J gene is TRBJ1-5, the V gene TRBV25-1, with D unclear. This CDR3 is built from 14 residues. With 3 bases removed from V and 5 bases from J, the gap between germline ends came to 11 bases. Germline CDR1 is MGHDK and CDR2 is SYGVNS. CDR3 sequence reads: CASSDLGKDQPQHF. Written as DNA, the CDR3 is TGTGCCAGCAGTGATCTCGGGAAGGATCAGCCCCAGCATTTT.

Details on this clone: Within the sample, other DNA sequences also encode this same CDR3. This sequence joins TRBV9 and TRBJ2-7; 7 positions agree with TRBD2. CDR1 SGDLS and CDR2 YYNGEE come from the germline V gene. CDR3 size: 14 residues. Unmatched junction bases numbered 6, after V lost 4 bases and J lost 2 bases. CDR3 protein: CASSPSGDPYEQYF. The CDR3 DNA reads TGTGCCAGCAGCCCGAGCGGGGACCCCTACGAGCAGTACTTC. Drawing the rest from reference TRBV9 and TRBJ2-7, the complete variable domain is DSGVTQTPKHLITATGQRVTLRCSPRSGDLSVYWYQQSLDQGLQFLIQYYNGEERAKGNILERFSAQQFPDLHSELNLSSLELGDSALYFCASSPSGDPYEQYFGPGTRLTVT.

Only a few counts were recorded for this clone. This CDR3 is CASSLDLKRGDTDTQYF. As DNA, the CDR3 is TGTGCCAGCAGCTTAGATCTTAAACGGGGGGACACAGATACGCAGTATTTT. The chain has TRBV11-2 and TRBJ2-3, with 7 nucleotides matching TRBD2. Germline CDR1 SGHAT, CDR2 FQNNGV. The CDR3 consists of 17 residues. The ends lost 0 bases at V and 2 bases at J; junction bases unmatched: 8.

This chain connects TRBV28 to TRBJ2-1; D is undetermined. Trimming pared 7 bases from V and 1 base from J, leaving 8 bases between. This CDR3 is 13 amino acids long. Germline assignment: CDR1 MDHEN and CDR2 SYDVKM. For the CDR3, the DNA is TGTGCCAGCAAAGTTGCGTCCTACAATGAGCAGTTCTTC. This codes for CASKVASYNEQFF.

CDR3 sequence: CASSMRKGGGSYNEQFF. Written as DNA, the CDR3 is TGTGCCAGTAGTATGAGGAAGGGAGGTGGCTCCTACAATGAGCAGTTCTTC. The chain combines TRBV19 with TRBJ2-1; TRBD2 might be the D (6 bases). The CDR3 has 17 residues. The V and J ends lost 3 bases and 0 bases respectively, with 15 bases between them. The V gene's germline CDR1 is LNHDA and CDR2 SQIVND (reference sequence).

The sample holds a few counts of this clone. The chain uses TRBV5-8 and TRBJ2-3, with a tentative D call TRBD1 (5 bases). Germline V lookup: CDR1 SGHTS, CDR2 YDEGEE. The ends were cut back, 1 base at V and 4 bases at J, with 7 bases in the middle. This CDR3 has 13 residues. The CDR3, as DNA: TGTGCCAGCAGCTTGAGGGGCGCAGATACGCAGTATTTT. Translating gives CASSLRGADTQYF.

The chain links TRBV7-2 to TRBJ2-2; D is unresolved. Germline V lookup: CDR1 SGHTA, CDR2 FQGNSA. The CDR3 has 14 amino acids. The V end was cut by 5 bases, the J end by 7 bases, with 14 bases between. This chain's CDR3 is CASSPPSVVGELFF. The CDR3, as DNA: TGTGCCAGCAGCCCCCCCAGCGTGGTCGGGGAGCTGTTTTTT.

V and J are TRBV5-1 and TRBJ2-1, with D perhaps matching TRBD2 (5 bases). CDR1 SGHRS and CDR2 YFSETQ come from the germline V gene. The CDR3 is 15 amino acids. Trimming cost V 4 bases and J 1 base, with 12 bases left between them. The DNA of the CDR3 is TGCGCCAGCAGCAGGACTGGAGTATCCTACAATGAGCAGTTCTTC. Encoded protein: CASSRTGVSYNEQFF. Based on the CDR3 plus reference TRBV5-1 and TRBJ2-1, the full variable domain is KAGVTQTPRYLIKTRGQQVTLSCSPISGHRSVSWYQQTPGQGLQFLFEYFSETQRNKGNFPGRFSGRQFSNSRSEMNVSTLELGDSALYLCASSRTGVSYNEQFFGPGTRLTVL.

This clone appeared a few times. V gene TRBV29-1 combines with J gene TRBJ1-2; D is undetermined. The CDR3 totals 11 residues. Germline V gene lookup returns CDR1 SQVTM and CDR2 ANQGSEA. The V and J ends lost 7 bases and 6 bases respectively, with 12 bases between them. CDR3 DNA: TGCAGCGGAGAGTTGTATGATGGCTACACCTTC. Its translation is CSGELYDGYTF.

The V and J genes are TRBV5-1 and TRBJ2-2; D is perhaps TRBD2 (6 bases). CDR3 length equals 16 residues. The germline V and J ends were trimmed by 4 bases and 4 bases, with 17 bases remaining between them. The germline V gene encodes CDR1 SGHRS and CDR2 YFSETQ. Here the CDR3 DNA reads TGCGCCAGCAGCCAGGATGGGGGGACGGCCACCGGGGAGCTGTTTTTT. Its protein is CASSQDGGTATGELFF.

The gene calls are TRBV10-3 and TRBJ1-1; tentatively, D is TRBD1 (5 bases). The CDR3 is 13 amino acids. CDR1 and CDR2 (germline): ENHRY, SYGVKD. V lost 6 bases, J lost 3 bases, and 11 bases lay in between. CDR3 sequence (DNA): TGTGCCATCAGAACAGGTGGTGACACTGAAGCTTTCTTT. This sequence encodes CAIRTGGDTEAFF.

The chain carries TRBV2 and TRBJ2-2; 8 nucleotides line up with TRBD1. CDR1 SNHLY and CDR2 FYNNEI come from the germline V gene. The CDR3 runs 16 residues. V shed 6 bases and J 7 bases; nucleotides not matched to a gene: 13. CDR3 protein: CASRLTGTGSSGELFF. In nucleotides, the CDR3 is TGTGCCAGCAGACTTACCGGGACAGGTTCTAGCGGGGAGCTGTTTTTT.

This clone was recorded a few times. The genes are TRBV5-1 and TRBJ2-2; D is tentatively TRBD1 or TRBD2 (6 bases each). V lost 5 bases, J lost 9 bases, and 17 bases lay in between. Germline CDR1 is SGHRS and CDR2 is YFSETQ. CDR3 length equals 14 residues. The CDR3 loop is CASSLLPGDRELFF. The CDR3, as DNA: TGCGCCAGCAGTTTATTACCGGGGGACAGGGAGCTGTTTTTT.